The 8 T cell receptor beta chains reported below all come from one sample, sequenced in a study of spatial heterogeneity in lung cancer (dated by TCRdb to about 2019). Explained via the paper, the time point label denotes: blood at routine non-recurrence follow-up after resection. The library relied on 5' RACE. Sequencing relied on a NextSeq 500. TCRdb reworked the public reads: Q25 trimming with fastp, MiXCR clone assembly, productive beta chains retained. Every CDR3 protein is listed once, alongside the most common genes and DNA of its rows. This sample holds about 38,000 distinct CDR3 sequences; more than 6.5% were observed only once. The top ten clones comprise about 9% of the sample. Sequencing was performed on PBMCs, taken at follow-up. Every receptor here comes from a male donor with early-stage non-small cell lung cancer.

The table lists this clonotype with many counts. V is TRBV6-5 and J is TRBJ2-3; D remains ambiguous. The germline V gene has CDR1 MNHEY and CDR2 SVGAGI. The V and J ends lost 4 bases and 11 bases respectively, with 19 bases between them. The CDR3 covers 14 residues. In DNA, the CDR3 is TGTGCCAGCAGTTTATCTCCGGGCTCCCCTTTGCAGTATTTT. It is translated as CASSLSPGSPLQYF.

This clonotype was counted at least ten times. The chain is built from TRBV2 and TRBJ2-5; D not certain. The CDR3 runs 13 residues. Germline V gene sequence: CDR1 SNHLY, CDR2 FYNNEI. V dropped 9 bases and J dropped 0 bases, with 11 bases sitting between them. The CDR3 loop is CASTRGYQETQYF. DNA of the CDR3: TGTGCCAGTACGAGAGGCTACCAAGAGACCCAGTACTTC.

V usage is TRBV27 and J usage is TRBJ2-7; D is possibly TRBD2 (5 bases). Per the germline V gene, CDR1 is MNHEY and CDR2 is SMNVEV (reference sequence). The CDR3 spans 15 residues. The V gene lost 11 bases and the J gene lost 3 bases, with 23 bases spanning the gap. As DNA, the CDR3 is TGTGCCTCACGGGGAGACGGGAAGGGTAGCTACGAGCAGTACTTC. It codes for CASRGDGKGSYEQYF.

The chain carries TRBV5-6 and TRBJ1-1, with D perhaps matching TRBD1 (6 bases). This CDR3 spans 13 amino acids. V lost 4 bases, J lost 2 bases, and 9 bases lay in between. In germline, CDR1 is SGHDT, CDR2 YYEEEE. As DNA, the CDR3 is TGTGCCAGCAGCATGGACAGAAACACTGAAGCTTTCTTT. This codes for CASSMDRNTEAFF.

This clonotype was picked up many times. The rearrangement uses TRBV6-6 and TRBJ1-1; 10 bases are a match to TRBD1. Trimming took 5 bases from V and 0 from J; bases not matched to a gene: 6. The CDR3 is 16 amino acids. Germline V gene data show CDR1 as MNHNY and CDR2 as SVGAGI (reference sequence). The CDR3 DNA reads TGTGCCAGCAGTGATTCTGGGACAGGGGTGAACACTGAAGCTTTCTTT. Protein product: CASSDSGTGVNTEAFF.

With regard to this clonotype: A read error may explain this, as a much larger clone is one base away. This sequence joins TRBV15 and TRBJ2-1, with D perhaps TRBD1 (6 bases). The CDR3 has 14 residues. Germline V gene data show CDR1 as LNHNV and CDR2 as YYDKDF (reference sequence). CDR3 DNA sequence: TGTGTCACCAGCAGAAACAGGGACTACAATGAGCAGTTCTTC. It encodes CVTSRNRDYNEQFF.

This clonotype was detected ten times or more. The chain combines TRBV5-4 with TRBJ2-5, with a tentative D call TRBD2 (7 bases). The germline CDR1 and CDR2 sequences are SGHNT and YYREEE (reference sequence). V was trimmed by 3 bases and J by 1 base, leaving 13 bases between them. The CDR3 consists of 15 residues. This CDR3 is CASSSYREGQETQYF. CDR3 bases: TGTGCCAGCAGCTCCTACAGGGAGGGCCAAGAGACCCAGTACTTC.

This clonotype was seen at least ten times. The chain employs TRBV5-4 and TRBJ1-2, with TRBD1 matching 12 bases. CDR3 length: 19 residues. Germline V gene sequence: CDR1 SGHNT, CDR2 YYREEE (reference sequence). V lost 0 bases and J lost 8; bases outside the gene matches: 17. The chain's CDR3 is CASSLDGFSTGTGGWGYTF. CDR3 sequence (DNA): TGTGCCAGCAGCTTGGATGGATTCAGTACCGGGACAGGGGGCTGGGGCTACACCTTC.